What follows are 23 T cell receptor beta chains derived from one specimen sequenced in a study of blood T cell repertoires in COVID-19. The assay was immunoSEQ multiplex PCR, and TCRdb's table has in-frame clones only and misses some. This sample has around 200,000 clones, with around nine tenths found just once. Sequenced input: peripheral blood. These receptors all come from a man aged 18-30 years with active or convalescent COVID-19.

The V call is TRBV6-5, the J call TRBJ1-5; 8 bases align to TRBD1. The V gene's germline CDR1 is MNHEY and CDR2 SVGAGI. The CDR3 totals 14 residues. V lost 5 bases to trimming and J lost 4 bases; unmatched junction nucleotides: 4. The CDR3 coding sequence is TGTGCCAGCAGTACTGGGACAGGTAATCAGCCCCAGCATTTT. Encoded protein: CASSTGTGNQPQHF.

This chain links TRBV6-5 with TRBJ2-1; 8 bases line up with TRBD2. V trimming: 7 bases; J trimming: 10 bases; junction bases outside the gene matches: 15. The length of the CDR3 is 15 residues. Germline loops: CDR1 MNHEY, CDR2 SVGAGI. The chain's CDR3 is CASNPFSGGRREQFF. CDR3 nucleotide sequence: TGTGCCAGCAATCCTTTTTCGGGGGGGCGTCGGGAGCAGTTCTTC.

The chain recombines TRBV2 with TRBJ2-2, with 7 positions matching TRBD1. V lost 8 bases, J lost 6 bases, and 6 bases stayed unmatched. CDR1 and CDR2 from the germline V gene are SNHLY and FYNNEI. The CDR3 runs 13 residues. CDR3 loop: CASDRVRAGELFF. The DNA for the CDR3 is TGTGCCAGCGACAGGGTCAGAGCCGGGGAGCTGTTTTTT.

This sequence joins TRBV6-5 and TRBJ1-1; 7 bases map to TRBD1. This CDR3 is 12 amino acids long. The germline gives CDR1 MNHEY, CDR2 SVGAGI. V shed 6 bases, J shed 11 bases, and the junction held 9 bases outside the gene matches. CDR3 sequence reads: CASSGPGGSAFF. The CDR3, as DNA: TGTGCCAGCAGCGGGCCAGGGGGTTCGGCTTTCTTT.

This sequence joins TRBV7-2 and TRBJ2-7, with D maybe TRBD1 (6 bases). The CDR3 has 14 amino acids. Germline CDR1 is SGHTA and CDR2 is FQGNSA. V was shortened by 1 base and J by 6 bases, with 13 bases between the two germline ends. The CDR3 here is CASSLGRGMSEQYF. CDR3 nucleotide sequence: TGTGCCAGCAGCTTAGGCAGGGGAATGAGCGAGCAGTACTTC.

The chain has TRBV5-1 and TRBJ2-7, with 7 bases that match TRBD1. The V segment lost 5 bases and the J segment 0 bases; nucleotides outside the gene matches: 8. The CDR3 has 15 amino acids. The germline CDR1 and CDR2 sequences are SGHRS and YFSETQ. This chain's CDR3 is CASSPRQGTSYEQYF. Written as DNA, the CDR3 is TGCGCCAGCAGTCCAAGACAGGGTACCTCCTACGAGCAGTACTTC.

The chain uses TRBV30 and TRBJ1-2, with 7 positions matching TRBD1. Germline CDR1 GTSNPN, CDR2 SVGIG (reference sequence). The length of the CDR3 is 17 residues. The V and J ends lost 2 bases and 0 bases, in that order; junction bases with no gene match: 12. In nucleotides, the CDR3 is TGTGCCTGGAGTCAACCCCCCACCGGGACAGCTAACTATGGCTACACCTTC. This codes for CAWSQPPTGTANYGYTF. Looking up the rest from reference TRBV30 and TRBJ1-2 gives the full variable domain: SQTIHQWPATLVQPVGSPLSLECTVEGTSNPNLYWYRQAAGRGLQLLFYSVGIGQISSEVPQNLSASRPQDRQFILSSKKLLLSDSGFYLCAWSQPPTGTANYGYTFGSGTRLTVV.

CDR3 DNA sequence: TGTGCCAGCAGCCCCAGCAGAGGGTCAGATACGCAGTATTTT. Translating gives CASSPSRGSDTQYF. V is TRBV7-3 and J is TRBJ2-3; D is perhaps TRBD2 (5 bases). Trimming stripped 5 bases from V and 4 bases from J, with 13 bases between. The CDR3 spans 14 residues. Germline assignment: CDR1 SGHTA and CDR2 FQGTGA.

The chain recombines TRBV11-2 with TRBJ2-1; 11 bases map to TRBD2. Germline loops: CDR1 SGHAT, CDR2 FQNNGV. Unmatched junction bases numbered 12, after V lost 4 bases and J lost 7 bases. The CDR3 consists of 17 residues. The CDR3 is CASSSIAGGPQRNEQFF. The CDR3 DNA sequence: TGTGCCAGCAGCTCCATAGCGGGAGGGCCCCAAAGGAATGAGCAGTTCTTC. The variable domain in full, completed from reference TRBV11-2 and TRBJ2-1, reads EAGVAQSPRYKIIEKRQSVAFWCNPISGHATLYWYQQILGQGPKLLIQFQNNGVVDDSQLPKDRFSAERLKGVDSTLKIQPAKLEDSAVYLCASSSIAGGPQRNEQFFGPGTRLTVL.

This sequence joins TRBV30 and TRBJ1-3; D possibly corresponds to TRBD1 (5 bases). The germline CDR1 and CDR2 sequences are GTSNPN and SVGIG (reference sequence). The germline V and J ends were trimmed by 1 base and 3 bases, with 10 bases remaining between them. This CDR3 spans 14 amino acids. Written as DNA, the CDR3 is TGTGCCTGGAGTGGTACCCAGGGTGGAAACACCATATATTTT. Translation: CAWSGTQGGNTIYF.

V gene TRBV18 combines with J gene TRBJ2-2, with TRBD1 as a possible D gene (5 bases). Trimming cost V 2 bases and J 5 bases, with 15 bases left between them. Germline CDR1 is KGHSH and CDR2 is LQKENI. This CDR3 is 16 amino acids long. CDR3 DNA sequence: TGTGCCAGCTCACCAACTGGTTCAGGGCGGACCGGGGAGCTGTTTTTT. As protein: CASSPTGSGRTGELFF.

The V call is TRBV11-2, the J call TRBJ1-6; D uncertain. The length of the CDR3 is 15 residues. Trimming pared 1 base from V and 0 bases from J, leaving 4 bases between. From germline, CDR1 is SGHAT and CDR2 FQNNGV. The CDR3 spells CASSLGSSYNSPLHF. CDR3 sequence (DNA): TGTGCCAGCAGCTTAGGGAGCTCCTATAATTCACCCCTCCACTTT.

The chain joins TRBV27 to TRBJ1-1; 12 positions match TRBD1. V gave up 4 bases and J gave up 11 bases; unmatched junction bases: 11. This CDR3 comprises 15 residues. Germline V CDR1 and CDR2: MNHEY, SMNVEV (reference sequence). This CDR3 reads CASSSNAPGQGAAFF. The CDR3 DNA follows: TGTGCCAGCAGTTCTAACGCACCGGGACAGGGGGCGGCTTTCTTT.

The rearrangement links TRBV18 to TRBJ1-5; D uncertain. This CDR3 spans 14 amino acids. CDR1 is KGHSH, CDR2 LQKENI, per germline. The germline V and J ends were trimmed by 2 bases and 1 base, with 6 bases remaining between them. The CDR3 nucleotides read TGTGCCAGCTCACCAACAGCAAGCAATCAGCCCCAGCATTTT. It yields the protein CASSPTASNQPQHF. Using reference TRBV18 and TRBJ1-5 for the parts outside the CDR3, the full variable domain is NAGVMQNPRHLVRRRGQEARLRCSPMKGHSHVYWYRQLPEEGLKFMVYLQKENIIDESGMPKERFSAEFPKEGPSILRIQQVVRGDSAAYFCASSPTASNQPQHFGDGTRLSIL.

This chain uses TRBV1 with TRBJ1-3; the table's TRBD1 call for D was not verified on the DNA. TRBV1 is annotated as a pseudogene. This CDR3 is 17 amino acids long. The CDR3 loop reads CTSSQEDRARSGNTIYF. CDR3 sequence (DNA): TGCACCAGCAGCCAAGAAGACAGGGCCCGCTCTGGAAACACCATATATTTT.

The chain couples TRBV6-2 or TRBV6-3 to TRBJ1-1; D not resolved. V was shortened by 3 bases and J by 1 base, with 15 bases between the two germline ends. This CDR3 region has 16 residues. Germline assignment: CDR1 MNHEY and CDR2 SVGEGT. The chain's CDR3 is CASSYSGLPRNTEAFF. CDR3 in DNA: TGTGCCAGCAGTTATTCCGGACTCCCTCGGAACACTGAAGCTTTCTTT.

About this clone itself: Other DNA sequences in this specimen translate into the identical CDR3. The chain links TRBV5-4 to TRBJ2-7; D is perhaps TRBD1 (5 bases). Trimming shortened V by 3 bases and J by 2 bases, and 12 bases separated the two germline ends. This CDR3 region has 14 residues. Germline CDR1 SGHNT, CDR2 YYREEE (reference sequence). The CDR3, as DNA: TGTGCCAGCAGCTCAAGGGGCAGGGCCTACGAGCAGTACTTC. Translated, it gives CASSSRGRAYEQYF.

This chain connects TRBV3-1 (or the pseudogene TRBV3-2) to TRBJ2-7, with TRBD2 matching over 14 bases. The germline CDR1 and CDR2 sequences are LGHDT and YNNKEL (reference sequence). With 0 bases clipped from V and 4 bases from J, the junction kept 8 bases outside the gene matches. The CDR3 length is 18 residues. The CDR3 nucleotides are TGTGCCAGCAGCCAAGATGTTACCGGGACTAGCGGGGGATACGAGCAGTACTTC. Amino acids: CASSQDVTGTSGGYEQYF.

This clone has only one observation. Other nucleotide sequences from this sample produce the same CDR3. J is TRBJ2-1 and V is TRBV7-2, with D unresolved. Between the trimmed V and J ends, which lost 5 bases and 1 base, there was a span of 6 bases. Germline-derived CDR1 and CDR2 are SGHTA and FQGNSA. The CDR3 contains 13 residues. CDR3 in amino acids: CASSPRSYNEQFF. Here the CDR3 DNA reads TGTGCCAGCAGCCCTCGTTCCTACAATGAGCAGTTCTTC. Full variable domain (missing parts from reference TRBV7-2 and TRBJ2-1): GAGVSQSPSNKVTEKGKDVELRCDPISGHTALYWYRQSLGQGLEFLIYFQGNSAPDKSGLPSDRFSAERTGGSVSTLTIQRTQQEDSAVYLCASSPRSYNEQFFGPGTRLTVL.

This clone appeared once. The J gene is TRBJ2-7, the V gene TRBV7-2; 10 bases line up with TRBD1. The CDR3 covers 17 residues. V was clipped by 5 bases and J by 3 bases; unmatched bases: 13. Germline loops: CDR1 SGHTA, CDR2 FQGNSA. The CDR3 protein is CASSPRFGGDRGYEQYF. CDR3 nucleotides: TGTGCCAGCAGCCCAAGGTTCGGTGGGGACAGGGGCTACGAGCAGTACTTC. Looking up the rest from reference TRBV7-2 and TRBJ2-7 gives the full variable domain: GAGVSQSPSNKVTEKGKDVELRCDPISGHTALYWYRQSLGQGLEFLIYFQGNSAPDKSGLPSDRFSAERTGGSVSTLTIQRTQQEDSAVYLCASSPRFGGDRGYEQYFGPGTRLTVT.

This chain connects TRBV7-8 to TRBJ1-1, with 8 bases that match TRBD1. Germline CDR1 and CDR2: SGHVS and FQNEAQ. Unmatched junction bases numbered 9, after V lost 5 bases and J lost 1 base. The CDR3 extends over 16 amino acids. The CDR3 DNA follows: TGTGCCAGCAGCAAAGACAGGGGAGGAACGAACACTGAAGCTTTCTTT. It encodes CASSKDRGGTNTEAFF. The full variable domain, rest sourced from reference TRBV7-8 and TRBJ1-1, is GAGVSQSPRYKVAKRGQDVALRCDPISGHVSLFWYQQALGQGPEFLTYFQNEAQLDKSGLPSDRFFAERPEGSVSTLKIQRTQQEDSAVYLCASSKDRGGTNTEAFFGQGTRLTVV.

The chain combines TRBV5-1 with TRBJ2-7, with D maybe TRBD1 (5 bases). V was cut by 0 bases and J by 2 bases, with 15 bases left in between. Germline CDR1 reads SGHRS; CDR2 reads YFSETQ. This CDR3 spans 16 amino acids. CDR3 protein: CASSLEGRTRAYEQYF. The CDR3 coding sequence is TGCGCCAGCAGCTTGGAAGGCAGGACAAGAGCCTACGAGCAGTACTTC.

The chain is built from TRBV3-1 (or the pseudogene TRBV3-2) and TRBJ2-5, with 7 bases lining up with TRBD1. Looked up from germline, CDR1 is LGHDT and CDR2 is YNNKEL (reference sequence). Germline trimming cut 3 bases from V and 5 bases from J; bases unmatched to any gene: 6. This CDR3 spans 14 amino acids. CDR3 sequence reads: CASSQRQGGETQYF. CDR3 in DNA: TGTGCCAGCAGCCAGAGACAGGGCGGGGAGACCCAGTACTTC.